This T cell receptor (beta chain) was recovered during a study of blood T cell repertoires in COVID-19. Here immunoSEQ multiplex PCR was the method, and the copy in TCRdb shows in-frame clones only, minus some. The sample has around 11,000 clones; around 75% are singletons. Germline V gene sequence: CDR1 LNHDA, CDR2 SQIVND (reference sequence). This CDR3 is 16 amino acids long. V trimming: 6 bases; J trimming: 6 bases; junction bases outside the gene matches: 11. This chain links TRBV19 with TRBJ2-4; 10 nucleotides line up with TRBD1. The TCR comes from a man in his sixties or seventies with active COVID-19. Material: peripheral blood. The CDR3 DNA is TGTGCCAGTAGACCCTCGGGGACAGGGGAGGGAAACATTCAGTACTTC. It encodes CASRPSGTGEGNIQYF.